A selection of T cell receptor beta chains follows, all from one sample in a study of identical twins. From the 5' RACE reads, TCRdb called clonotypes with MiXCR, one entry per CDR3 protein. The sample records about 470,000 distinct CDR3 sequences, less than 25% being singletons. This same sample was also part of a study on T cells expressing NK-cell markers.

Source material: CD4+ T cells sorted from blood. The receptors shown here come from a woman aged 18-35 years in good health. The CDR3 runs from the conserved cysteine through the conserved F or W. A D gene is named only where the DNA matches it firmly. A row's size may be missing; if present it is once, few, many or a size class.

CDR3 protein: CASSFLAGANYEQYF
CDR3 DNA: TGTGCCAGCAGTTTCCTGGCGGGAGCAAACTACGAGCAGTACTTC
CDR3 length: 15
D gene: TRBD2
V gene: TRBV6-2/TRBV6-3
clone size: .
J gene: TRBJ2-7

CDR3 protein: CASSLVGTVAGGRRNTQYF
CDR3 DNA: TGTGCCAGCAGCTTAGTGGGCACCGTGGCGGGAGGCAGGCGGAATACGCAGTATTTT
CDR3 length: 19
D gene: TRBD2
V gene: TRBV11-2
clone size: .
J gene: TRBJ2-3

CDR3 protein: CASSHLLWTGSMETQYF
CDR3 DNA: TGCGCCAGCAGTCACCTCCTCTGGACAGGGAGTATGGAGACCCAGTACTTC
CDR3 length: 17
D gene: TRBD1
V gene: TRBV23-1
clone size: .
J gene: TRBJ2-5

CDR3 protein: CASSTPRYSGSVYNEQFF
CDR3 DNA: TGTGCCAGCAGCACCCCCAGATATAGCGGGAGTGTCTACAATGAGCAGTTCTTC
CDR3 length: 18
D gene: TRBD2
V gene: TRBV11-2
clone size: .
J gene: TRBJ2-1

CDR3 protein: CASSVKISSYNEQFF
CDR3 DNA: TGTGCCAGCAGCGTAAAGATTTCCTCCTACAATGAGCAGTTCTTC
CDR3 length: 15
D gene: .
V gene: TRBV9
clone size: few
J gene: TRBJ2-1

CDR3 protein: CASSQDWTSGGANEQFF
CDR3 DNA: TGTGCCAGCAGCCAAGATTGGACTAGCGGGGGGGCAAATGAGCAGTTCTTC
CDR3 length: 17
D gene: TRBD2
V gene: TRBV3-1
clone size: .
J gene: TRBJ2-1

CDR3 protein: CASSPRTGGYEQYF
CDR3 DNA: TGTGCCAGCAGCCCGAGGACAGGGGGCTACGAGCAGTACTTC
CDR3 length: 14
D gene: TRBD1
V gene: TRBV7-9
clone size: many
J gene: TRBJ2-7

CDR3 protein: CALQTGAPNYGYTF
CDR3 DNA: TGTGCCTTACAAACAGGGGCGCCTAACTATGGCTACACCTTC
CDR3 length: 14
D gene: TRBD1
V gene: TRBV7-9
clone size: .
J gene: TRBJ1-2

CDR3 protein: CASERALSSYNEQFF
CDR3 DNA: TGTGCTAGTGAGCGGGCCTTGAGCTCCTACAATGAGCAGTTCTTC
CDR3 length: 15
D gene: .
V gene: TRBV12-5
clone size: .
J gene: TRBJ2-1

CDR3 protein: CASSVGLAGVEQYF
CDR3 DNA: TGTGCCAGCAGCGTAGGACTAGCGGGGGTCGAGCAGTACTTC
CDR3 length: 14
D gene: TRBD2
V gene: TRBV9
clone size: few
J gene: TRBJ2-7

CDR3 protein: CASSYSSTGGRTGELFF
CDR3 DNA: TGTGCCAGCAGTTACTCGAGTACAGGGGGAAGAACCGGGGAGCTGTTTTTT
CDR3 length: 17
D gene: TRBD1
V gene: TRBV6-5
clone size: few
J gene: TRBJ2-2

CDR3 protein: CAWSVQVGETQYF
CDR3 DNA: TGTGCCTGGAGTGTACAAGTAGGAGAGACCCAGTACTTC
CDR3 length: 13
D gene: .
V gene: TRBV30
clone size: .
J gene: TRBJ2-5

CDR3 protein: CSARPTFEKLFF
CDR3 DNA: TGCAGTGCTAGGCCGACATTTGAAAAACTGTTTTTT
CDR3 length: 12
D gene: .
V gene: TRBV20-1
clone size: .
J gene: TRBJ1-4

CDR3 protein: CAISWTGSSYEQYF
CDR3 DNA: TGTGCCATCAGTTGGACAGGGAGCTCCTACGAGCAGTACTTC
CDR3 length: 14
D gene: TRBD1
V gene: TRBV10-3
clone size: few
J gene: TRBJ2-7

CDR3 protein: CASSEKGGYTF
CDR3 DNA: TGTGCCAGCAGTGAGAAGGGTGGCTACACCTTC
CDR3 length: 11
D gene: .
V gene: TRBV2
clone size: .
J gene: TRBJ1-2

CDR3 protein: CAISFGTPNTEAFF
CDR3 DNA: TGTGCCATCAGTTTCGGGACACCTAACACTGAAGCTTTCTTT
CDR3 length: 14
D gene: .
V gene: TRBV10-3
clone size: few
J gene: TRBJ1-1